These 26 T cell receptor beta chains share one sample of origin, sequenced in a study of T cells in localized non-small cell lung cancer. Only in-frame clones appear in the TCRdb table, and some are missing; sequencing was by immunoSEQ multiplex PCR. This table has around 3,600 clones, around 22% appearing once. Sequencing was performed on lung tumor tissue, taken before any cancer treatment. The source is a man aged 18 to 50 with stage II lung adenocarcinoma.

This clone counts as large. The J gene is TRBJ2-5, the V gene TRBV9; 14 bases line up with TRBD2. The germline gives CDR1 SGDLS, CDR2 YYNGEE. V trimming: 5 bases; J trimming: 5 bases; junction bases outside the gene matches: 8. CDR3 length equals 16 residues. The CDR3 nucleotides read TGTGCCAGCAGTGCCATGACTAGCGGGGGGGCGGAGACCCAGTACTTC. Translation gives CASSAMTSGGAETQYF.

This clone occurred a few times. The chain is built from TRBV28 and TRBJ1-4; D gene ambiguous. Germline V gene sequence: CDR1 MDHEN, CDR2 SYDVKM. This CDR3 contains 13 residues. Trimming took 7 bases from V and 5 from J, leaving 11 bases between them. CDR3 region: CASTGGNNEKLFF. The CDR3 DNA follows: TGTGCCAGCACGGGAGGGAACAATGAAAAACTGTTTTTT.

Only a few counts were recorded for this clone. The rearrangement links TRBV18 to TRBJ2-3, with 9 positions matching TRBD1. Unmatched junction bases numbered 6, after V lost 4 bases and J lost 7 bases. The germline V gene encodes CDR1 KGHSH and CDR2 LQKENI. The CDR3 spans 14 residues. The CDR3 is CASSRDREGYTQYF. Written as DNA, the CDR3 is TGTGCCAGCTCACGGGACAGGGAAGGATATACGCAGTATTTT.

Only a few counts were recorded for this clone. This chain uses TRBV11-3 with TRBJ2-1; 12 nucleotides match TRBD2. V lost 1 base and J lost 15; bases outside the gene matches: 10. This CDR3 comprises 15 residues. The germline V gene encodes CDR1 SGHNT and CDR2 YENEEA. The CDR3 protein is CASSLGLAGAKEGFF. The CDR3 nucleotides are TGTGCCAGCAGCTTAGGACTAGCGGGGGCCAAGGAGGGGTTCTTC.

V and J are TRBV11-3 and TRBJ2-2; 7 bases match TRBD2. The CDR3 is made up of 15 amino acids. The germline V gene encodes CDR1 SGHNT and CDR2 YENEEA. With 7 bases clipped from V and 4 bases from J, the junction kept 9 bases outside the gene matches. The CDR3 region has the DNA TGTGCCAGCAAATCTGGGGGGGATTCCACCGGGGAGCTGTTTTTT. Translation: CASKSGGDSTGELFF.

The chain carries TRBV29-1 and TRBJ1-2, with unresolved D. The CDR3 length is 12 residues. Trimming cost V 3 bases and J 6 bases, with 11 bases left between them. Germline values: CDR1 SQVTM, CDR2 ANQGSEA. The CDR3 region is CSVEAPRDGYTF. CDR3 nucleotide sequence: TGCAGCGTTGAGGCACCGAGGGATGGCTACACCTTC.

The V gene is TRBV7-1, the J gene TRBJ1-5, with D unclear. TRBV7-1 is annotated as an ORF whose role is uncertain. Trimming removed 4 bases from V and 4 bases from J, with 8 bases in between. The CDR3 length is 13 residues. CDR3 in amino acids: CASSLSWNQPQHF. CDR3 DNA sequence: TGTGCCAGCAGCTTAAGCTGGAATCAGCCCCAGCATTTT.

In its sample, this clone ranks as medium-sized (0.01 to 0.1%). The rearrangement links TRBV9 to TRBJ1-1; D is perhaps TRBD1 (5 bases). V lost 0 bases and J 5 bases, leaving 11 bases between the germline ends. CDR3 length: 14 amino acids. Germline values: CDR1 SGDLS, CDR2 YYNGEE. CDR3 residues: CASSVGPGTTEAFF. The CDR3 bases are TGTGCCAGCAGCGTAGGCCCGGGGACGACTGAAGCTTTCTTT.

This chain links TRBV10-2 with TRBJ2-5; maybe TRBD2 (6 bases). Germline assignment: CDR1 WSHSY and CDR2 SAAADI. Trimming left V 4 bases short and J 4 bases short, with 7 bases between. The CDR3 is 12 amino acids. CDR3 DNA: TGCGCCAGCAGTGCGGGGGTAGAGACCCAGTACTTC. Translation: CASSAGVETQYF.

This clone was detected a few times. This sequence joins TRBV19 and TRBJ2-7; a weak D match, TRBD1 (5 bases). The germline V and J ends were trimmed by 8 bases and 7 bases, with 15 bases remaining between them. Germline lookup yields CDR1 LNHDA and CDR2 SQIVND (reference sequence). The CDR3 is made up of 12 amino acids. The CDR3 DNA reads TGTGCCAGTGCAGACAGAGGAAAAGAGCAGTACTTC. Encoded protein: CASADRGKEQYF.

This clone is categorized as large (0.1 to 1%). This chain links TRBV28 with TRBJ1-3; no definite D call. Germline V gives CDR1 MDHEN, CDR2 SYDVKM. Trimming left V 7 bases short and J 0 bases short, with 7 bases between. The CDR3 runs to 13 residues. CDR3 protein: CASKKDSGNTIYF. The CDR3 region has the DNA TGTGCCAGCAAGAAGGACTCTGGAAACACCATATATTTT.

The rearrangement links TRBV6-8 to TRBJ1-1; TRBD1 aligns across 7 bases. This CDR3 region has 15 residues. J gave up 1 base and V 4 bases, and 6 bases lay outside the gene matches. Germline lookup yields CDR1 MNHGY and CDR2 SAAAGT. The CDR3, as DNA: TGTGCCAGCAGTTTAGGGACAGAAAGGAACACTGAAGCTTTCTTT. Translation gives CASSLGTERNTEAFF.

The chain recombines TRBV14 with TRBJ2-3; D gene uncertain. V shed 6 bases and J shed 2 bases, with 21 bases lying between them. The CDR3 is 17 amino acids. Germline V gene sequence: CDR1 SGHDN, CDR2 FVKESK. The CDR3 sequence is CASSPYGPHSITDTQYF. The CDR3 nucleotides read TGTGCCAGCAGTCCTTATGGGCCGCACTCAATCACAGATACGCAGTATTTT.

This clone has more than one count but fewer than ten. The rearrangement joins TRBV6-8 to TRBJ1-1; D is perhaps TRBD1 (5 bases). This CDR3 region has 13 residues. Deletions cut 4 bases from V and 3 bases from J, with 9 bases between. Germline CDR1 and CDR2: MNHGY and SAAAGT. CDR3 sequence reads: CASSFLGDTEAFF. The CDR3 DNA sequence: TGTGCCAGCAGTTTTCTGGGGGACACTGAAGCTTTCTTT.

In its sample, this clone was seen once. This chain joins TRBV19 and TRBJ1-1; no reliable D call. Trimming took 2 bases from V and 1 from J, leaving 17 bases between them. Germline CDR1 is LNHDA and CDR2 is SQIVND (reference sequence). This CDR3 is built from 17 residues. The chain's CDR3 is CASSILSGLGSNTEAFF. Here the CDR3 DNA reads TGTGCCAGTAGTATACTCTCTGGGCTTGGGTCGAACACTGAAGCTTTCTTT.

CDR3 nucleotides: TGTGCCAGTAGTATTCCCGCCGGGACTAGGAATGAGCAGTTCTTC. Protein sequence: CASSIPAGTRNEQFF. The rearrangement links TRBV19 to TRBJ2-1, with 8 bases lining up with TRBD2. The germline V gene encodes CDR1 LNHDA and CDR2 SQIVND (reference sequence). The CDR3 is 15 amino acids. V lost 3 bases, J lost 7 bases, and 8 bases stayed unmatched. The whole variable domain, remainder taken from reference TRBV19 and TRBJ2-1, is DGGITQSPKYLFRKEGQNVTLSCEQNLNHDAMYWYRQDPGQGLRLIYYSQIVNDFQKGDIAEGYSVSREKKESFPLTVTSAQKNPTAFYLCASSIPAGTRNEQFFGPGTRLTVL.

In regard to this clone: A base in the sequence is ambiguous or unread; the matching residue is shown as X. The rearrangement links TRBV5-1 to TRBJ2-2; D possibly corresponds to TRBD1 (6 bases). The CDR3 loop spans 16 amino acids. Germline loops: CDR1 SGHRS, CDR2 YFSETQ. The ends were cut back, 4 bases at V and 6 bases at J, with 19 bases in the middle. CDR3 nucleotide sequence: TGCGCCAGCAGCGRGGGCCGCCGAACAGGGTCCGGGGAGCTGTTTTTT. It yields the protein CASSXGRRTGSGELFF.

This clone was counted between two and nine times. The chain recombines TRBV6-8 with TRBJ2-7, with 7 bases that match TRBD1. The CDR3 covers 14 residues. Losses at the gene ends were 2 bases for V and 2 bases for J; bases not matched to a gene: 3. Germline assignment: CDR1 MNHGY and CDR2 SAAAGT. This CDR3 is CASSYEGATYEQYF. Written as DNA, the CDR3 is TGTGCCAGCAGTTACGAGGGGGCAACCTACGAGCAGTACTTC.

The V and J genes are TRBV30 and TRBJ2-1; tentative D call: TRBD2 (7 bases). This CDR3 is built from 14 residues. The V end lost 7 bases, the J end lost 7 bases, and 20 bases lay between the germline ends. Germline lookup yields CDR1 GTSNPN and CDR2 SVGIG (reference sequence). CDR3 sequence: CASSGPGGNNEQFF. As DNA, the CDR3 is TGTGCCTCATCCGGCCCGGGGGGCAATAATGAGCAGTTCTTC. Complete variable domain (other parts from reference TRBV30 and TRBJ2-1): SQTIHQWPATLVQPVGSPLSLECTVEGTSNPNLYWYRQAAGRGLQLLFYSVGIGQISSEVPQNLSASRPQDRQFILSSKKLLLSDSGFYLCASSGPGGNNEQFFGPGTRLTVL.

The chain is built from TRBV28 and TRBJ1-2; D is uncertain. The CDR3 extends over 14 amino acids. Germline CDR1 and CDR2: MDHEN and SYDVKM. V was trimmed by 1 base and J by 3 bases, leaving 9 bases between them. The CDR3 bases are TGTGCCAGCAGTTTATTCTCAGCGTACTATGGCTACACCTTC. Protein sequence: CASSLFSAYYGYTF.

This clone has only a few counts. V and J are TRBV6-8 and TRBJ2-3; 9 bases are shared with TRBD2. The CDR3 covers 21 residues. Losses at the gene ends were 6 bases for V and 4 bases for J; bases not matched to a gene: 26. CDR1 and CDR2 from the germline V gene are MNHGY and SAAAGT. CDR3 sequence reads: CASSYPSSGEYVGSAADTQYF. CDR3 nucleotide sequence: TGTGCCAGCAGCTACCCATCTAGCGGGGAATACGTAGGGTCGGCGGCAGATACGCAGTATTTT.

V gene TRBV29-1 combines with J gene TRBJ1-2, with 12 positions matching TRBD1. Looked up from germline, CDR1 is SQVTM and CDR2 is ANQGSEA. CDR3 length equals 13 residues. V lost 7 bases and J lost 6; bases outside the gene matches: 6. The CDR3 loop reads CSGRDRGLDGYTF. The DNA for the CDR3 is TGCAGCGGCCGGGACAGGGGGCTGGATGGCTACACCTTC. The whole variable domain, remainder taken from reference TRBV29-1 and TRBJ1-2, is SAVISQKPSRDICQRGTSLTIQCQVDSQVTMMFWYRQQPGQSLTLIATANQGSEATYESGFVIDKFPISRPNLTFSTLTVSNMSPEDSSIYLCSGRDRGLDGYTFGSGTRLTVV.

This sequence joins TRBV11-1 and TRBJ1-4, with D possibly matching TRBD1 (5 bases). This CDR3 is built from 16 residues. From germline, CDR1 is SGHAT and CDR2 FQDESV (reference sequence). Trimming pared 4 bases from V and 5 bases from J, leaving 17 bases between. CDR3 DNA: TGTGCCAGCAGCTCCGATATGGCGGGACGGAATGAAAAACTGTTTTTT. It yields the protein CASSSDMAGRNEKLFF.

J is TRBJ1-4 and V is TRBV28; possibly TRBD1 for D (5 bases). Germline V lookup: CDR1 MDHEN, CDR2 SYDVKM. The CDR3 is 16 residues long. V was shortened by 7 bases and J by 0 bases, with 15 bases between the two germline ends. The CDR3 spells CASTRDPPATNEKLFF. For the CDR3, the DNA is TGTGCCAGCACCCGGGACCCCCCGGCAACTAATGAAAAACTGTTTTTT.

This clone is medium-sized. The DNA of the CDR3 is TGTGCCAGCAGTCATAGCAAGGGGACAGGGGGGTACAATGAGCAGTTCTTC. Residues: CASSHSKGTGGYNEQFF. The gene calls are TRBV11-3 and TRBJ2-1, with 11 bases matching TRBD1. CDR3 length: 17 amino acids. Germline-derived CDR1 and CDR2 are SGHNT and YENEEA. V gave up 6 bases and J gave up 4 bases; unmatched junction bases: 11.

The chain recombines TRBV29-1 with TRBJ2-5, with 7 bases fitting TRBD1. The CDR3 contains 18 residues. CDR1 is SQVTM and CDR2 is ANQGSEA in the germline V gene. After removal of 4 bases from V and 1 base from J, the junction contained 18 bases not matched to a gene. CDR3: CSVATTLRGPTAQETQYF. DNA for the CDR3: TGCAGCGTTGCGACGACCTTAAGGGGGCCGACTGCCCAAGAGACCCAGTACTTC.